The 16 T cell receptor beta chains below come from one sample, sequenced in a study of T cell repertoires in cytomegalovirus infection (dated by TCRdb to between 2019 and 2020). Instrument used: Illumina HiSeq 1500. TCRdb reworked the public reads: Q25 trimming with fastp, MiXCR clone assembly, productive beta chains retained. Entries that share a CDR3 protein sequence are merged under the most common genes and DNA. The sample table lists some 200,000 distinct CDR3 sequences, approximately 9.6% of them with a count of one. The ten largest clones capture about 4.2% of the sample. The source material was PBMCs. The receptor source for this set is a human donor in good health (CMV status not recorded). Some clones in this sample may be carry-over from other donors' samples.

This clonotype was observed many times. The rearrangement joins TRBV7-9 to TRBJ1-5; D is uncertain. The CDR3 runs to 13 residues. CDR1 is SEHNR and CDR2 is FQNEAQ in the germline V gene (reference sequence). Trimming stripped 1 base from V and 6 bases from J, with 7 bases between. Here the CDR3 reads CASSLEGGQPQHF. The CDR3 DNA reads TGTGCCAGCAGCTTAGAAGGCGGTCAGCCCCAGCATTTT.

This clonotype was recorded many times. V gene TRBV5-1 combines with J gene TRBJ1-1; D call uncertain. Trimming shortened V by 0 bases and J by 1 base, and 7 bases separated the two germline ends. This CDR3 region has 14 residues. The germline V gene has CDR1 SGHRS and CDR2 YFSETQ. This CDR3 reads CASSLGQQNTEAFF. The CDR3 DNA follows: TGCGCCAGCAGCTTGGGGCAGCAGAACACTGAAGCTTTCTTT. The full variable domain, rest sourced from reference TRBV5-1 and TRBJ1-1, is KAGVTQTPRYLIKTRGQQVTLSCSPISGHRSVSWYQQTPGQGLQFLFEYFSETQRNKGNFPGRFSGRQFSNSRSEMNVSTLELGDSALYLCASSLGQQNTEAFFGQGTRLTVV.

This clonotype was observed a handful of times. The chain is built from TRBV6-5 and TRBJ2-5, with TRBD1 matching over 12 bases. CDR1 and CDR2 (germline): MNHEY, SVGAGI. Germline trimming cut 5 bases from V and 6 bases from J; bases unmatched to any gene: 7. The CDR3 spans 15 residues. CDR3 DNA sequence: TGTGCCAGCAGTCGCCGGGACAGGGGGCGACAGACCCAGTACTTC. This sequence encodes CASSRRDRGRQTQYF.

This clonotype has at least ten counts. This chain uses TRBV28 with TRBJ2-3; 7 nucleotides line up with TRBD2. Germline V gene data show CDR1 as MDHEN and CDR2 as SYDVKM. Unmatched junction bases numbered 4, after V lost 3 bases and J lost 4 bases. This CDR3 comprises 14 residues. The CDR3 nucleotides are TGTGCCAGCAGTTTGAGCGGGGCTTCAGATACGCAGTATTTT. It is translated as CASSLSGASDTQYF.

This CDR3 reads CASSKTGPNTEAFF. CDR3 DNA sequence: TGTGCCAGTAGTAAAACAGGGCCCAACACTGAAGCTTTCTTT. This chain connects TRBV19 to TRBJ1-1; a weak D match, TRBD1 (6 bases). Trimming removed 4 bases at V and 2 bases at J, with 11 bases between. Germline V gene sequence: CDR1 LNHDA, CDR2 SQIVND (reference sequence). There are 14 residues in the CDR3.

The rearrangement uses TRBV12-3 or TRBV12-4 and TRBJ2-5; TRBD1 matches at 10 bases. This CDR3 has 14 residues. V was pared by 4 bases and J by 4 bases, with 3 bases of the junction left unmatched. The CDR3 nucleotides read TGTGCCAGCAGTTCGGGACAGGGGACAGAGACCCAGTACTTC. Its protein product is CASSSGQGTETQYF.

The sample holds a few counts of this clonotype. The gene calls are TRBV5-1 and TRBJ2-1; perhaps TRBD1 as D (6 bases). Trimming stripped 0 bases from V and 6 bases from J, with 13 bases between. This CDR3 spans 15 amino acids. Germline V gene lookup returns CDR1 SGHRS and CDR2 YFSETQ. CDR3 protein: CASSLGPTGPNEQFF. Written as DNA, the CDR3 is TGCGCCAGCAGCTTGGGCCCTACAGGGCCCAATGAGCAGTTCTTC.

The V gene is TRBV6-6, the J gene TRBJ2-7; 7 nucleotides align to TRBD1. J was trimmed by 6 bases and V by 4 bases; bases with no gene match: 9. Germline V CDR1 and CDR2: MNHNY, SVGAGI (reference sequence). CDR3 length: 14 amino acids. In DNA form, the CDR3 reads TGTGCCAGCAGTTTCGACAGGGTAGTGGGCGAGCAGTACTTC. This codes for CASSFDRVVGEQYF.

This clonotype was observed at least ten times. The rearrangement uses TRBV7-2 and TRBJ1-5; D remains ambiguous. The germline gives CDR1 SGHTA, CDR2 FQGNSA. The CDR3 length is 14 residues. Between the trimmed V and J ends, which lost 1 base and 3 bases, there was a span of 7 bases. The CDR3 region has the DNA TGTGCCAGCAGCTTAGGGCAACACAATCAGCCCCAGCATTTT. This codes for CASSLGQHNQPQHF.

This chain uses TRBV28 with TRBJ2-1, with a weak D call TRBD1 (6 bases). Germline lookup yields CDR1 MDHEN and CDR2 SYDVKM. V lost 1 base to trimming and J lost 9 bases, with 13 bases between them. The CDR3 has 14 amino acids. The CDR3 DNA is TGTGCCAGCAGTTTATTGGGGGCAGCTGGTGAGCAGTTCTTC. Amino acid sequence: CASSLLGAAGEQFF.

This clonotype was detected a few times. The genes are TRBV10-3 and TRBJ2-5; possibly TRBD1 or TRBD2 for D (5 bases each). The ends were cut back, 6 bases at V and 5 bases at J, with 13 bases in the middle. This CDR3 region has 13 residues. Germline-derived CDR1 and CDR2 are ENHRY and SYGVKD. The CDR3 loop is CAIRRGPGETQYF. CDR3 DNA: TGTGCCATCAGGAGGGGTCCTGGGGAGACCCAGTACTTC.

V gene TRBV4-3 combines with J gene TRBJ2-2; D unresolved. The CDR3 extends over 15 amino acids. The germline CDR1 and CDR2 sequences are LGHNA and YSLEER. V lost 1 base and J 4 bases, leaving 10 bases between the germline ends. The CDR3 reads CASSQVVWSTGELFF. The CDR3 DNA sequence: TGCGCCAGCAGCCAAGTCGTGTGGAGCACCGGGGAGCTGTTTTTT.

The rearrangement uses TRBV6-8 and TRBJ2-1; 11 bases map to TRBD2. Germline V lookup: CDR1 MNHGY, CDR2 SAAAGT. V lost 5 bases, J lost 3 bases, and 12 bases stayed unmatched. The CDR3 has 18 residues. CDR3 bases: TGTGCCAGCAGTCGACAGGGACTAGCGGCGAGCTTCTACAATGAGCAGTTCTTC. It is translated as CASSRQGLAASFYNEQFF.

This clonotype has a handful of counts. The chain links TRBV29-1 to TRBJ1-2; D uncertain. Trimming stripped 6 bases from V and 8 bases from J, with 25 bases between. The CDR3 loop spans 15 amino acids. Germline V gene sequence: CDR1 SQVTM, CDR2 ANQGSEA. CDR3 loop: CSVDKDSGMSGGYTF. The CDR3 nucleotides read TGCAGCGTCGATAAGGACTCGGGAATGTCGGGGGGCTACACCTTC.

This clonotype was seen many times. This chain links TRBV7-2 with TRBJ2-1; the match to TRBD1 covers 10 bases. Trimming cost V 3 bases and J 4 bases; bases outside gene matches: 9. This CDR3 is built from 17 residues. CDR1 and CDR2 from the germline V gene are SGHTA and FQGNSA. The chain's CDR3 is CASSFSSGTGAYNEQFF. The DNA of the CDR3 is TGTGCCAGCAGCTTCTCCTCCGGGACAGGGGCTTACAATGAGCAGTTCTTC.

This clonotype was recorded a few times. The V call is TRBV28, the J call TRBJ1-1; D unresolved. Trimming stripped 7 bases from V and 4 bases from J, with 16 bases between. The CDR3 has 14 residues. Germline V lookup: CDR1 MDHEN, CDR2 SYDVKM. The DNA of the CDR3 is TGTGCCAGCACCCCTCAAGTAGCCGGCACTGAAGCTTTCTTT. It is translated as CASTPQVAGTEAFF.